This TCR beta chain was sequenced during a study of early stage breast cancer tumors. Method: immunoSEQ multiplex PCR; TCRdb's copy keeps in-frame clones and lacks some. The sample records about 72,000 clones, approximately 80% being singletons. The CDR3 is 11 residues long. Germline CDR1 and CDR2: MNHNS and SASEGT. V dropped 0 bases and J dropped 13 bases, with 10 bases sitting between them. The rearrangement joins TRBV6-1 to TRBJ2-7; D is undetermined. Sequenced input: blood. The source is a person between 55 and 69 years old with breast cancer. The CDR3 DNA reads TGTGCCAGCAGTGAAGCTCGTGAGTATTACTTC. Its protein is CASSEAREYYF.